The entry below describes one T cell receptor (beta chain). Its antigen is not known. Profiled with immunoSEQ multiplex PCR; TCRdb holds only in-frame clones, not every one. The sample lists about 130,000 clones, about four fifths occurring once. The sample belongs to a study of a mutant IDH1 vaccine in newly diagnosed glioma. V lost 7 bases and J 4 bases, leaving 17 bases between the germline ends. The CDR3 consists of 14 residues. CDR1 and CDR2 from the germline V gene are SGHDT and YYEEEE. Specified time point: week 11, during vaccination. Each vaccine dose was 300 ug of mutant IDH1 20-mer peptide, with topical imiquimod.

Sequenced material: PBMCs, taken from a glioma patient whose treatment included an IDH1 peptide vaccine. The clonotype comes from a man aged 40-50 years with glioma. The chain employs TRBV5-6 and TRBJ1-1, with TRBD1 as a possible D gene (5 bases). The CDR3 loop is CASGYRDGGTEAFF. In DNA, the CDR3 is TGTGCCAGCGGCTACCGGGATGGGGGCACTGAAGCTTTCTTT.